This is a list of T cell receptor beta chains from one sample in a study of T cell clusters in autoimmune cytopenias. TCRdb derives one entry per CDR3 protein from the multiplex PCR reads, leaving out DNA. This sample's clone table lists more than 2,500 distinct CDR3 sequences. Sequencing was performed on peripheral blood. These receptors were collected from a human donor with an autoimmune cytopenia or autoimmune hepatitis (not recorded which). Each CDR3 is given with its conserved first and last residue. Only some rows state a clone size, as once, few, many or a class for expanded clones.

TRBJ2-3 TRBV11-2 medium-sized CASSFIVADTQYF
TRBJ2-7 TRBV29-1 medium-sized CSVNWTGDHEQYF
TRBJ1-6 TRBV18 medium-sized CASSPPEGPLHF
TRBJ2-3 TRBV10-3 medium-sized CAISSGGPTDTQYF
TRBJ2-7 TRBV5-6 - CASSLASGSSYEQYF
TRBJ1-5 TRBV12-3/TRBV12-4 medium-sized CASSFVQTPQHF
TRBJ1-2 TRBV30 medium-sized CAWSRTAPYGYTF
TRBJ2-7 TRBV27 medium-sized CASSLSKAGEQYF
TRBJ2-7 TRBV28 - CASSWTGTNSYEQYF
TRBJ2-5 TRBV18 - CASSPPQWRAQETQYF
TRBJ2-6 TRBV5-5 medium-sized CASSLFGTGANVLTF
TRBJ1-4 TRBV5-4 - CASSFGGLGEKLFF
TRBJ2-1 TRBV30 medium-sized CAWRRDSYEQFF
TRBJ2-1 TRBV6-5 medium-sized CASSLERGTYNEQFF
TRBJ2-2 TRBV19 - CASQRFRDRGPGTGELFF
TRBJ2-3 TRBV6-2/TRBV6-3 medium-sized CASLTTGKTNTQYF
TRBJ2-7 TRBV10-3 - CASRTDSGSFDEQYF
TRBJ2-7 TRBV29-1 - CSVALGGSGNNEQYF
TRBJ2-2 TRBV6-1 medium-sized CASNFRANTGELFF
TRBJ2-3 TRBV30 large CAWSVGRDTQYF
TRBJ2-7 TRBV7-9 - CASTHGLAVPYEQYF
TRBJ2-3 TRBV7-9 - CASSPTGIDTQYF
TRBJ1-5 TRBV12-3/TRBV12-4 medium-sized CASTLQGAAVQPQHF
TRBJ2-7 TRBV27 - CATKIGGVPYEQYF
TRBJ2-7 TRBV6-4 medium-sized CASSDGATPYEQYF
TRBJ2-3 TRBV12-3/TRBV12-4 - CATSRDLLETSTDTQYF
TRBJ2-7 TRBV28 - CASSLRDISYEQYF
TRBJ2-1 TRBV6-5 - CASSYESQTNEQFF
TRBJ2-6 TRBV30 medium-sized CAWWAGAGANVLTF
TRBJ2-7 TRBV15 medium-sized CATGPGGLKSYEQYF
TRBJ1-1 TRBV29-1 medium-sized CSAQQGIRNTEAFF
TRBJ2-5 TRBV12-3/TRBV12-4 medium-sized CASSLVRTGNWETQYF
TRBJ2-3 TRBV29-1 large CSVEEWTSYGSQYF
TRBJ2-3 TRBV6-1 large CASSNIQGGTQYF
TRBJ1-5 TRBV27 medium-sized CASSPRGSNQPQHF
TRBJ2-1 TRBV20-1 - CSSPVWTSGIKGYNEQFF
TRBJ2-2 TRBV6-4 medium-sized CASSQEAIGELFF
TRBJ2-5 TRBV5-6 medium-sized CASSLVRSQGLRGTQYF
TRBJ2-3 TRBV29-1 - CSVDTGGITDTQYF
TRBJ2-1 TRBV19 medium-sized CASTEVSGNEQFF
TRBJ2-2 TRBV19 - CASLDRTGTGELFF
TRBJ1-2 TRBV5-4 - CASSDPYNYGYTF
TRBJ2-1 TRBV6-5 large CASSYSESYNEQFF
TRBJ2-2 TRBV27 medium-sized CASSLSPGELFF
TRBJ1-4 TRBV6-5 medium-sized CASRAWTGATNEKLFF
TRBJ2-1 TRBV20-1 - CSAIAGAAWNEQFF
TRBJ2-3 TRBV6-5 medium-sized CASSESQGGTDTQYF
TRBJ2-7 TRBV29-1 - CSVVGQGAIYEQYF
TRBJ2-3 TRBV6-1 medium-sized CASSEVRIDTQYF
TRBJ2-5 TRBV27 - CASSFKETQYF